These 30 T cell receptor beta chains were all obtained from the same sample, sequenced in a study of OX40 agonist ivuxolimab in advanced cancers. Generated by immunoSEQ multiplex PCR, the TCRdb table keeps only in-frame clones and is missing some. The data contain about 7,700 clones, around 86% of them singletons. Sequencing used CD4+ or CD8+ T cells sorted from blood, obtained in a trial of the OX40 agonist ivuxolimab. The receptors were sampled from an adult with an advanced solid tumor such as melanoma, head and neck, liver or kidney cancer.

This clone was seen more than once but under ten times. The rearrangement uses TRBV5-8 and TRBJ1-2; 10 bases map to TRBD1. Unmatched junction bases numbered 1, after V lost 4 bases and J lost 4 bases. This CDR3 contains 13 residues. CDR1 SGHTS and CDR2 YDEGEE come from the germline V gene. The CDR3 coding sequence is TGTGCCAGCAGCCGGGACAGGGGCTATGGCTACACCTTC. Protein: CASSRDRGYGYTF.

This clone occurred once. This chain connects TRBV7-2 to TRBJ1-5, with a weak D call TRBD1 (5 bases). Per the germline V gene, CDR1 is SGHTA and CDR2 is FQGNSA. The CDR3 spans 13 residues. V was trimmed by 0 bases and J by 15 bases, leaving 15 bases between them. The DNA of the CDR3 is TGTGCCAGCAGCTTAGCGGAGGGGAGTCATCCGCATTTT. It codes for CASSLAEGSHPHF.

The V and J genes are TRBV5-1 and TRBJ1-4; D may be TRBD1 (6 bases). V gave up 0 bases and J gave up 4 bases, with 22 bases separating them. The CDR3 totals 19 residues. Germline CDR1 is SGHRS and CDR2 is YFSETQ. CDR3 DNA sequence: TGCGCCAGCAGCTTGGGGGCGGGGGCGACAACTAGACTTAATGAAAAACTGTTTTTT. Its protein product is CASSLGAGATTRLNEKLFF.

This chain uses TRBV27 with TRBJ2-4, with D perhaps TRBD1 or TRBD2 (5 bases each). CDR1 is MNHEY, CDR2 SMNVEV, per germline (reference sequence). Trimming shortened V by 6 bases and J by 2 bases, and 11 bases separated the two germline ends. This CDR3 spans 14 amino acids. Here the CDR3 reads CASRTGTPKNIQYF. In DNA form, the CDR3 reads TGTGCCAGCAGGACCGGGACCCCCAAAAACATTCAGTACTTC.

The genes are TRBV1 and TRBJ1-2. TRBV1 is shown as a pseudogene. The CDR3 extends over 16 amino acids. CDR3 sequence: CTSSQARLRKTYGYTF. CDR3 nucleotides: TGCACCAGCAGCCAAGCACGTTTGCGAAAGACCTATGGCTACACCTTC.

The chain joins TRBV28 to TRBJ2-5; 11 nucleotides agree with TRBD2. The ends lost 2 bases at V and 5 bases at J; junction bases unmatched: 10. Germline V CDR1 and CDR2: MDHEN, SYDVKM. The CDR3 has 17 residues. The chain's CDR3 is CASSLRGSGRVGETQYF. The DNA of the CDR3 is TGTGCCAGCAGTTTAAGGGGTAGCGGGAGGGTTGGGGAGACCCAGTACTTC.

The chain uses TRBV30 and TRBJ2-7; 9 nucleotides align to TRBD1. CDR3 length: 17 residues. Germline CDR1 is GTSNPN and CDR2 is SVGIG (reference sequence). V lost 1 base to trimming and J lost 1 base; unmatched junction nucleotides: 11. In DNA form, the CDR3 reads TGTGCCTGGAGTGGACGACACCGGGACAGGGTATCCTACGAGCAGTACTTC. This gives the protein CAWSGRHRDRVSYEQYF.

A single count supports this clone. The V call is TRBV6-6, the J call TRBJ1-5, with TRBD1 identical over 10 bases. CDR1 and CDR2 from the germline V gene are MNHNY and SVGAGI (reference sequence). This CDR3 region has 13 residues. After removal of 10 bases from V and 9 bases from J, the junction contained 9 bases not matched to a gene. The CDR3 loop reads CATWTGGDRPQHF. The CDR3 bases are TGTGCCACCTGGACAGGGGGGGATCGGCCCCAGCATTTT.

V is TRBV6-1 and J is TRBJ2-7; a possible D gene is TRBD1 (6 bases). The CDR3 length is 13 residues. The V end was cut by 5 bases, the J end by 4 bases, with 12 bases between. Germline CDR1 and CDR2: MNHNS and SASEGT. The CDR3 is CASSKQGSYEQYF. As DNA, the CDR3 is TGTGCCAGCAGTAAACAGGGATCGTACGAGCAGTACTTC.

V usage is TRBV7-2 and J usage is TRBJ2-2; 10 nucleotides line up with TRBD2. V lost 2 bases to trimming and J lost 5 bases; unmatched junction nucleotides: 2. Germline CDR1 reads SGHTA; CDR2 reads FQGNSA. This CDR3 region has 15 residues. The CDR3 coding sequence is TGTGCCAGCAGCTTAACTAGCGGGGATACCGGGGAGCTGTTTTTT. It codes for CASSLTSGDTGELFF.

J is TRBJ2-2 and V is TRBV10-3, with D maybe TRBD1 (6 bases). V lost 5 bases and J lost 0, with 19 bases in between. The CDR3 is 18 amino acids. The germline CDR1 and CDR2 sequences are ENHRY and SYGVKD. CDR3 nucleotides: TGTGCCATCAGTAGCAATTCGACAGGCTACTCGAACACCGGGGAGCTGTTTTTT. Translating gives CAISSNSTGYSNTGELFF.

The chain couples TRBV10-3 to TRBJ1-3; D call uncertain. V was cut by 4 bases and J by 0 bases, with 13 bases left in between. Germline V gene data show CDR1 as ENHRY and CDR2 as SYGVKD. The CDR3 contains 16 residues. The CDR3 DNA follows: TGTGCCATCAGTGCCGTCGGGCGGAGCTCTGGAAACACCATATATTTT. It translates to CAISAVGRSSGNTIYF.

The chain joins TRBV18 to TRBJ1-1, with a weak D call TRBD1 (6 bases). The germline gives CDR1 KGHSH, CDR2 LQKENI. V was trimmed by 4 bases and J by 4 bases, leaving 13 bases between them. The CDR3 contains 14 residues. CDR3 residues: CASSLEEGGTEAFF. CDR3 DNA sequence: TGTGCCAGCTCACTAGAGGAGGGGGGCACTGAAGCTTTCTTT.

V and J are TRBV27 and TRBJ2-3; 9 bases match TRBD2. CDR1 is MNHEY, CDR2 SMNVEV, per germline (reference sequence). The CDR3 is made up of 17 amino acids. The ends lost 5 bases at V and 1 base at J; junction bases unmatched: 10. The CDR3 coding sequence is TGTGCCAGCAGTCTCCAGCGAGGACTAGCGCGCACAGATACGCAGTATTTT. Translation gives CASSLQRGLARTDTQYF.

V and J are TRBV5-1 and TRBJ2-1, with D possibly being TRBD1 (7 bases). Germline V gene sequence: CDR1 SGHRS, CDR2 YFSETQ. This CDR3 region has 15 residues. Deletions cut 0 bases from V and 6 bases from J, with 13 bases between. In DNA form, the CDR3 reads TGCGCCAGCAGCTTGGTCGGGCAGGGGGGCAATGAGCAGTTCTTC. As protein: CASSLVGQGGNEQFF.

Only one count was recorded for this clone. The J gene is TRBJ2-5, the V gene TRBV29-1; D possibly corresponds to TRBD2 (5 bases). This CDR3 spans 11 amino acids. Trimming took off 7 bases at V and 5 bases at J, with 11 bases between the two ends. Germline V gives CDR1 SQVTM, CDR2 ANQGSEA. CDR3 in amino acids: CSAGERETQYF. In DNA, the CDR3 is TGCAGCGCCGGGGAGAGGGAGACCCAGTACTTC.

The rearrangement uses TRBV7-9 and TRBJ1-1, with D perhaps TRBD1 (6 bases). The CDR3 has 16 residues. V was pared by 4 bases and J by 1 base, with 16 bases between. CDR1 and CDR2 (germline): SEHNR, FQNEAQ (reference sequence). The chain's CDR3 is CASSSFIDRPNTEAFF. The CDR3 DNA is TGTGCCAGCAGCTCCTTTATCGACAGGCCGAACACTGAAGCTTTCTTT.

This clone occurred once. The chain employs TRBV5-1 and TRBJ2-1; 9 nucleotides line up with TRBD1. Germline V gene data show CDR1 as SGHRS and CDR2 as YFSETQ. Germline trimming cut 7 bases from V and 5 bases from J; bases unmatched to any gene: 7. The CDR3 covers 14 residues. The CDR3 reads CASGLQGADNEQFF. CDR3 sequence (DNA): TGCGCCAGCGGGTTACAGGGGGCAGACAATGAGCAGTTCTTC.

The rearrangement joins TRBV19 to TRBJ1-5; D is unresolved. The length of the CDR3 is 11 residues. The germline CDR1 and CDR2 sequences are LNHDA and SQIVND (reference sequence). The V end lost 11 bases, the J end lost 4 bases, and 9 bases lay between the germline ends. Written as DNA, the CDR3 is TGTGCCGGGAACGGGAATCAGCCCCAGCATTTT. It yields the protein CAGNGNQPQHF.

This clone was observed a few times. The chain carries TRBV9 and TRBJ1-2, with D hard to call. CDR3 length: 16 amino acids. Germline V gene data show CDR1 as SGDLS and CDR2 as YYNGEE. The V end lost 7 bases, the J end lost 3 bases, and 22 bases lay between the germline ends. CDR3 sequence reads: CASGRAEELYDYGYTF. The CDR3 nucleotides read TGTGCCAGCGGTAGGGCCGAGGAGTTATATGACTATGGCTACACCTTC. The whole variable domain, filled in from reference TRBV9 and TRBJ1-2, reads DSGVTQTPKHLITATGQRVTLRCSPRSGDLSVYWYQQSLDQGLQFLIQYYNGEERAKGNILERFSAQQFPDLHSELNLSSLELGDSALYFCASGRAEELYDYGYTFGSGTRLTVV.

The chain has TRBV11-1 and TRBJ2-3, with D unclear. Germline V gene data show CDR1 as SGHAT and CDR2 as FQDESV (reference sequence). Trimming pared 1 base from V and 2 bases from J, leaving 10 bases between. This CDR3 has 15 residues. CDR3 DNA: TGTGCCAGCAGCTTAGGTTTATCTCACACAGATACGCAGTATTTT. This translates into CASSLGLSHTDTQYF.

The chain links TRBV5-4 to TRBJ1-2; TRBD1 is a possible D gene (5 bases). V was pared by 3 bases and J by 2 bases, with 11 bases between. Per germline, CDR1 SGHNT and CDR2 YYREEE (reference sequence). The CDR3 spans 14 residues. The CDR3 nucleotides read TGTGCCAGCAGCTCGTGGGACCCGAACTATGGCTACACCTTC. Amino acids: CASSSWDPNYGYTF.

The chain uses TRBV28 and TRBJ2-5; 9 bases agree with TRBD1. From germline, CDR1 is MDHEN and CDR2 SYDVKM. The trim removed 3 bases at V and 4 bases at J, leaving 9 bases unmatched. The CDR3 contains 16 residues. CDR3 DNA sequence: TGTGCCAGCAGTTTGGGGACAGGGCTGATCGGAGAGACCCAGTACTTC. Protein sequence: CASSLGTGLIGETQYF.

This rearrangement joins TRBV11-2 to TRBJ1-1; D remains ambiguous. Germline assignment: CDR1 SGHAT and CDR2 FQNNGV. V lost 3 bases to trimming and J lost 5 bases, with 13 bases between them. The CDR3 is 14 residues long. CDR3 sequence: CASSFLGDRTEAFF. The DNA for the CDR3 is TGTGCCAGCAGCTTCTTGGGTGATCGGACTGAAGCTTTCTTT.

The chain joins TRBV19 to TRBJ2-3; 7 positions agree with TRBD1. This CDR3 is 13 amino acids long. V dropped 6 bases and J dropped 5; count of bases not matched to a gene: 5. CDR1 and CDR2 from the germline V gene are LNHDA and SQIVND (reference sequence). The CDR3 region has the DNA TGTGCCAGTAGAGAAGGGGGCGGAGATACGCAGTATTTT. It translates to CASREGGGDTQYF. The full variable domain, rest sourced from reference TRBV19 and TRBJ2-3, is DGGITQSPKYLFRKEGQNVTLSCEQNLNHDAMYWYRQDPGQGLRLIYYSQIVNDFQKGDIAEGYSVSREKKESFPLTVTSAQKNPTAFYLCASREGGGDTQYFGPGTRLTVL.

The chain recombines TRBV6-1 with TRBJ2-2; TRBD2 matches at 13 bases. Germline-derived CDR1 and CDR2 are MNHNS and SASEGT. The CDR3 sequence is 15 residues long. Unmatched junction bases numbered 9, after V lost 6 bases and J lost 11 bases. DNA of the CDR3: TGTGCCAGCAGAACCGGGACTAGCGGGGTTCTTGAGCTGTTTTTT. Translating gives CASRTGTSGVLELFF.

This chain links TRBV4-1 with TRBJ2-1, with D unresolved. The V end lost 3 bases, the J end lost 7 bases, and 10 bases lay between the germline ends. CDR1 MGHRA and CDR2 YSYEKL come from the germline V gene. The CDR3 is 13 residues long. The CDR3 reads CASSQSHSNEQFF. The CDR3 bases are TGCGCCAGCAGCCAGTCCCATAGTAATGAGCAGTTCTTC.

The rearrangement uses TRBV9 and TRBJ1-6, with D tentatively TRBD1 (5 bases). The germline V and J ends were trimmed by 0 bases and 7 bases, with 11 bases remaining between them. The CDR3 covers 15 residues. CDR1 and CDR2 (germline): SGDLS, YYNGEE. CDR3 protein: CASSVAETVNSPLHF. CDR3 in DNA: TGTGCCAGCAGCGTAGCAGAGACAGTCAATTCACCCCTCCACTTT.

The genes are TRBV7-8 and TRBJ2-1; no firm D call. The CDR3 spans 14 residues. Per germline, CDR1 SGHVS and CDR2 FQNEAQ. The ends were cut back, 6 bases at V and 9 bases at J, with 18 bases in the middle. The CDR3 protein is CASSDDPGLGEQFF. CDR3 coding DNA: TGTGCCAGCAGTGATGATCCGGGTCTCGGTGAGCAGTTCTTC.

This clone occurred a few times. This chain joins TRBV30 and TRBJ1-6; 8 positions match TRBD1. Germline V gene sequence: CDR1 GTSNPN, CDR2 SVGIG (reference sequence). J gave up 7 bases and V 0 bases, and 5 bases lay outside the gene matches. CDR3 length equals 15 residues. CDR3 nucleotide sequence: TGTGCCTGGAGTGTAGGGGCAGGGGGCAATTCACCCCTCCACTTT. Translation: CAWSVGAGGNSPLHF.